This T cell receptor beta chain was profiled in a study of Graves' ophthalmopathy and Graves' hyperthyroidism. At the level of the study: Hyperthyroidism is called stable when no ophthalmopathy develops within 18 months of follow-up. Study results and limitations: Researchers report that a 13-signature model separated ophthalmopathy from stable hyperthyroidism, posting about 90% sensitivity and about 80% specificity.

Uncontrolled infections, other autoimmune diseases, pregnancy or lactation barred patients from enrollment. V lost 3 bases, J lost 3 bases, and 3 bases stayed unmatched. Per germline, CDR1 KGHDR and CDR2 SFDVKD. The CDR3 loop spans 16 amino acids. TCR beta CDR3 amplification used RNA transcripts. HTBI primers served in a first-round RT-PCR, which a second-round multiplex PCR followed. MiXCR, run by TCRdb on the multiplex PCR reads, gives a single entry per CDR3 protein. The sample holds some 1.1 million distinct CDR3 sequences; approximately 35% are singletons and the top ten take 8.5% to 14%. Regarding this clonotype: The antigen is not known.

The sample was peripheral blood or thyroid tissue (not recorded which). This receptor was obtained from an adult man with Graves' hyperthyroidism. The rearrangement uses TRBV24-1 and TRBJ2-3; 12 nucleotides agree with TRBD2. CDR3 protein: CATSDPTSGRTDTQYF. The DNA of the CDR3 is TGTGCCACCAGTGATCCGACTAGCGGGAGAACAGATACGCAGTATTTT.